The 7 T cell receptor beta chains below were found in one sample sequenced in a study of T cells in Graves' hyperthyroidism and ophthalmopathy. TCR beta CDR3 regions were amplified from RNA. TCR CDR3 regions were first amplified by RT-PCR with HTBI primers. TCRdb recomputed calls from the multiplex PCR reads with MiXCR, one row per CDR3 protein. The table lists over 650,000 distinct CDR3 sequences, over 40% of them singletons, with roughly 6.5% in the top ten. Sequenced input: peripheral blood or thyroid tissue (not recorded which). These receptors were taken from an adult man with Graves' disease, either hyperthyroidism or ophthalmopathy (not recorded which).

Comment on this clonotype: Compared with germline, one end of the junction differs, possibly owing to a read error. J is TRBJ2-2 and V is TRBV11-2; tentatively, D is TRBD2 (5 bases). Germline-derived CDR1 and CDR2 are SGHAT and FQNNGV. CDR3 length: 16 residues. CDR3 sequence (DNA): TGTGCCAGCAGCATAGATGGCGAGAGGGCCTCCGGGGAGCTGTTTTTT. As protein: CASSIDGERASGELFF. Combining the CDR3 with reference TRBV11-2 and TRBJ2-2 gives the whole variable domain EAGVAQSPRYKIIEKRQSVAFWCNPISGHATLYWYQQILGQGPKLLIQFQNNGVVDDSQLPKDRFSAERLKGVDSTLKIQPAKLEDSAVYLCASSIDGERASGELFFGEGSRLTVL.

This clonotype was observed many times. This chain uses TRBV24-1 with TRBJ2-5; 12 bases are a match to TRBD2. This CDR3 comprises 16 residues. Germline V gene lookup returns CDR1 KGHDR and CDR2 SFDVKD. V trimming: 6 bases; J trimming: 5 bases; junction bases outside the gene matches: 9. CDR3 nucleotides: TGTGCCACCAGTACTAGACTAGCGGGAGATATGGAGACCCAGTACTTC. This codes for CATSTRLAGDMETQYF.

This clonotype appeared a single time. V usage is TRBV10-3 and J usage is TRBJ1-2; D gene ambiguous. This CDR3 is built from 12 residues. The V and J ends lost 10 bases and 4 bases respectively, with 13 bases between them. Per the germline V gene, CDR1 is ENHRY and CDR2 is SYGVKD. This CDR3 is CATADTFYGYTF. CDR3 bases: TGTGCCACCGCCGACACTTTCTATGGCTACACCTTC.

The chain joins TRBV29-1 to TRBJ1-1; TRBD1 might be the D (5 bases). The germline V gene encodes CDR1 SQVTM and CDR2 ANQGSEA. The CDR3 is made up of 10 amino acids. Deletions cut 8 bases from V and 6 bases from J, with 10 bases between. CDR3 nucleotide sequence: TGCAGCTTTGGGGGATCTGAAGCTTTCTTT. The encoded protein is CSFGGSEAFF.

The chain recombines TRBV15 with TRBJ1-6; D might be TRBD1 (5 bases). Germline V gives CDR1 LNHNV, CDR2 YYDKDF (reference sequence). This CDR3 region has 15 residues. Trimming pared 3 bases from V and 8 bases from J, leaving 14 bases between. The CDR3 here is CATSSAGTHDSPLHF. The CDR3 nucleotides read TGTGCCACCAGCAGCGCCGGGACGCATGATTCACCCCTCCACTTT.

This clonotype has more than one count but fewer than ten. This chain uses TRBV20-1 with TRBJ1-1; D is uncertain. This CDR3 has 13 amino acids. Trimming shortened V by 6 bases and J by 4 bases, and 15 bases separated the two germline ends. The V gene's germline CDR1 is DFQATT and CDR2 SNEGSKA (reference sequence). The DNA for the CDR3 is TGCAGTGCCCTTTCTCCTGGGAGCACTGAAGCTTTCTTT. Its protein is CSALSPGSTEAFF.

The rearrangement uses TRBV7-4 and TRBJ2-5, with D perhaps given as TRBD1 or TRBD2 (7 bases each). V was pared by 0 bases and J by 2 bases, with 16 bases between. There are 17 residues in the CDR3. From germline, CDR1 is SGHVT and CDR2 SQSDAQ. The CDR3 DNA reads as TGTGCCAGCAGCTTAGCTCCTGGGAGGGACAGTCAAGAGACCCAGTACTTC. Amino acids: CASSLAPGRDSQETQYF.